Listed here are 27 T cell receptor beta chains from one sample, sequenced in a study of T-cell reconstitution after alpha-beta-depleted transplantation in children. Unique molecular identifiers were incorporated into the prepared TCRbeta library. Each CDR3 protein gets one entry after TCRdb re-called the PCR reads with MiXCR. The profile shows approximately 980,000 distinct CDR3 sequences, under 30% of them singletons. Sequenced here: PBMCs, mostly from graft donor cells, sampled 360 days after TCRalphabeta/CD19-depleted stem cell transplant. These receptors came from a boy under two years old who had a stem cell transplant for SCID, so the T cells may come from the graft donor.

The chain is built from TRBV28 and TRBJ1-4; D is ambiguous. V dropped 6 bases and J dropped 6 bases, with 17 bases sitting between them. The CDR3 runs 15 residues. Germline assignment: CDR1 MDHEN and CDR2 SYDVKM. The CDR3 region is CASRRRVFSDEKLFF. The DNA of the CDR3 is TGTGCCAGCAGACGACGGGTTTTTTCGGATGAAAAACTGTTTTTT.

V usage is TRBV14 and J usage is TRBJ2-3; 8 bases are a match to TRBD1. This CDR3 has 18 amino acids. The germline CDR1 and CDR2 sequences are SGHDN and FVKESK. The V segment lost 0 bases and the J segment 2 bases; nucleotides outside the gene matches: 10. In DNA form, the CDR3 reads TGTGCCAGCAGCCAAGATGCGGGCAGGGGGCCTTACACAGATACGCAGTATTTT. This codes for CASSQDAGRGPYTDTQYF.

The V gene is TRBV6-5, the J gene TRBJ2-7, with D possibly being TRBD1 or TRBD2 (6 bases each). The CDR3 is 14 residues long. The V gene's germline CDR1 is MNHEY and CDR2 SVGAGI. The V gene lost 0 bases and the J gene lost 2 bases, with 8 bases spanning the gap. CDR3 in amino acids: CASSYSEGAYEQYF. In DNA form, the CDR3 reads TGTGCCAGCAGTTACTCGGAGGGGGCCTACGAGCAGTACTTC.

CDR3 sequence (DNA): TGCAGTGCTAAGTGGGCTGGGGGCCACGAGCAGTACTTC. It specifies CSAKWAGGHEQYF. The V and J genes are TRBV20-1 and TRBJ2-7; D possibly corresponds to TRBD1 (6 bases). Trimming stripped 4 bases from V and 5 bases from J, with 15 bases between. The germline V gene has CDR1 DFQATT and CDR2 SNEGSKA (reference sequence). The CDR3 is 13 residues long.

This clonotype has a count of ten or more. The chain has TRBV29-1 and TRBJ2-2; perhaps TRBD1 as D (6 bases). V lost 6 bases to trimming and J lost 0 bases, with 11 bases between them. Germline CDR1 is SQVTM and CDR2 is ANQGSEA. The CDR3 extends over 14 amino acids. CDR3 in amino acids: CSVPGTTNTGELFF. The CDR3 DNA follows: TGCAGCGTCCCCGGGACAACGAACACCGGGGAGCTGTTTTTT.

The count of this clonotype is one. The rearrangement joins TRBV28 to TRBJ2-7; TRBD1 is a possible D gene (5 bases). The CDR3 runs 16 residues. Trimming removed 4 bases at V and 1 base at J, with 17 bases between. Germline V gene lookup returns CDR1 MDHEN and CDR2 SYDVKM. This chain's CDR3 is CASSSQTEPYSYEQYF. CDR3 DNA: TGTGCCAGCAGTTCCCAGACAGAGCCTTATTCCTACGAGCAGTACTTC.

V and J are TRBV15 and TRBJ2-3; TRBD2 matches 9 bases. Germline V gives CDR1 LNHNV, CDR2 YYDKDF (reference sequence). With V trimmed by 0 bases and J by 2 bases, 9 bases remained unmatched. CDR3 length equals 18 residues. The CDR3 protein is CATSRDSIAGAVTDTQYF. The CDR3 DNA sequence: TGTGCCACCAGCAGAGATTCGATAGCGGGGGCCGTCACAGATACGCAGTATTTT.

The genes are TRBV10-3 and TRBJ2-7; D gene unclear. The CDR3 consists of 12 residues. Looked up from germline, CDR1 is ENHRY and CDR2 is SYGVKD. The ends were cut back, 2 bases at V and 3 bases at J, with 5 bases in the middle. The CDR3 region has the DNA TGTGCCATCAGTGAGATCGACTACGAGCAGTACTTC. Amino acid sequence: CAISEIDYEQYF.

V is TRBV4-2 and J is TRBJ2-1; 10 positions match TRBD2. Per germline, CDR1 LGHNA and CDR2 YNFKEQ. CDR3 length equals 14 residues. With 0 bases clipped from V and 7 bases from J, the junction kept 0 bases outside the gene matches. The CDR3, as DNA: TGTGCCAGCAGCCAAGAACTAGCGGGGAATGAGCAGTTCTTC. This sequence encodes CASSQELAGNEQFF.

The chain links TRBV12-3 or TRBV12-4 to TRBJ1-1; unclear D gene. Trimming pared 4 bases from V and 7 bases from J, leaving 16 bases between. The CDR3 covers 14 residues. CDR3 sequence: CASSSGSSTGEAFF. CDR3 DNA sequence: TGTGCCAGCAGTTCGGGCAGCTCAACGGGTGAAGCTTTCTTT.

This sequence joins TRBV28 and TRBJ2-3, with D possibly TRBD2 on 5 matching bases. The germline V gene has CDR1 MDHEN and CDR2 SYDVKM. Trimming removed 7 bases at V and 4 bases at J, with 18 bases between. The CDR3 is 15 residues long. The CDR3 region has the DNA TGTGCCAGCACCCCAGGACTCTCGTCCGCAGATACGCAGTATTTT. Its protein is CASTPGLSSADTQYF.

The chain uses TRBV20-1 and TRBJ1-3; perhaps TRBD1 as D (5 bases). The CDR3 contains 14 residues. The V and J ends lost 4 bases and 3 bases respectively, with 13 bases between them. CDR1 and CDR2 from the germline V gene are DFQATT and SNEGSKA (reference sequence). The CDR3 sequence: CSAIGGEGGNTIYF. CDR3 nucleotide sequence: TGCAGTGCTATCGGGGGTGAGGGTGGAAACACCATATATTTT.

The V and J genes are TRBV7-9 and TRBJ2-6; D is tentatively TRBD1 or TRBD2 (5 bases each). The germline CDR1 and CDR2 sequences are SEHNR and FQNEAQ (reference sequence). Trimming stripped 3 bases from V and 2 bases from J, with 11 bases between. The CDR3 consists of 16 residues. This CDR3 reads CASSLRGDAGANVLTF. The DNA for the CDR3 is TGTGCCAGCAGCTTGAGGGGTGATGCTGGGGCCAACGTCCTGACTTTC.

The chain employs TRBV12-3 or TRBV12-4 and TRBJ2-3, with 10 bases identical to TRBD2. The CDR3 totals 17 residues. Losses at the gene ends were 3 bases for V and 4 bases for J; bases not matched to a gene: 10. The CDR3, as DNA: TGTGCCAGCAGTTTTCCCCCTTTAGCGGGGGGACCAGATACGCAGTATTTT. Residues: CASSFPPLAGGPDTQYF.

V and J are TRBV28 and TRBJ2-3, with D possibly matching TRBD2 (7 bases). Trimming shortened V by 1 base and J by 6 bases, and 14 bases separated the two germline ends. The CDR3 has 15 residues. Germline V gene sequence: CDR1 MDHEN, CDR2 SYDVKM. The CDR3 spells CASSLSRGAGDTQYF. CDR3 coding DNA: TGTGCCAGCAGTTTATCCCGGGGGGCAGGGGATACGCAGTATTTT.

The V and J genes are TRBV12-3 or TRBV12-4 and TRBJ1-5; D remains unclear. The CDR3 runs to 15 residues. V lost 4 bases and J lost 4, with 14 bases in between. CDR3 DNA: TGTGCCAGCAGTTCGGTCCAGGCGGATAATCAGCCCCAGCATTTT. This gives the protein CASSSVQADNQPQHF.

The chain has TRBV10-3 and TRBJ2-7; D remains unclear. The CDR3 has 14 residues. CDR1 and CDR2 from the germline V gene are ENHRY and SYGVKD. V dropped 6 bases and J dropped 0 bases, with 12 bases sitting between them. CDR3 sequence (DNA): TGTGCCATCAGGGAGAAGGCTGCCTCCTACGAGCAGTACTTC. Protein product: CAIREKAASYEQYF.

V usage is TRBV6-2 or TRBV6-3 and J usage is TRBJ1-4, with 11 nucleotides matching TRBD1. With V trimmed by 2 bases and J by 7 bases, 3 bases remained unmatched. Germline CDR1 and CDR2: MNHEY and SVGEGT. The CDR3 extends over 15 amino acids. CDR3 coding DNA: TGTGCCAGCAGTTACCCCGGGACAGGGGGTGAAAAACTGTTTTTT. This codes for CASSYPGTGGEKLFF.

The table lists this clonotype with a count of one. The chain joins TRBV6-5 to TRBJ2-7, with TRBD2 identical over 10 bases. CDR1 MNHEY and CDR2 SVGAGI come from the germline V gene. V dropped 4 bases and J dropped 3; count of bases not matched to a gene: 9. The CDR3 is 16 amino acids. The CDR3 protein is CASSSSGGEFLYEQYF. CDR3 bases: TGTGCCAGCAGTTCGAGCGGGGGGGAATTCCTCTACGAGCAGTACTTC.

This clonotype was recorded a few times. The rearrangement links TRBV20-1 to TRBJ2-1; 9 bases align to TRBD2. Germline assignment: CDR1 DFQATT and CDR2 SNEGSKA (reference sequence). CDR3 size: 13 residues. With 3 bases clipped from V and 5 bases from J, the junction kept 2 bases outside the gene matches. CDR3 coding DNA: TGCAGTGCTAGGCGACTAGCGGACAATGAGCAGTTCTTC. This sequence encodes CSARRLADNEQFF.

The V call is TRBV3-1, the J call TRBJ1-2, with TRBD1 matching 10 bases. This CDR3 comprises 15 residues. The V segment lost 6 bases and the J segment 4 bases; nucleotides outside the gene matches: 8. Per the germline V gene, CDR1 is LGHDT and CDR2 is YNNKEL (reference sequence). CDR3: CASSKERDRGYGYTF. Here the CDR3 DNA reads TGTGCCAGCAGTAAAGAGAGGGACAGGGGCTATGGCTACACCTTC.

The table lists this clonotype with a few counts. The genes are TRBV20-1 and TRBJ1-2, with TRBD1 identical over 8 bases. The CDR3 has 14 residues. The V and J ends lost 3 bases and 1 base, in that order; junction bases with no gene match: 4. Germline V gene data show CDR1 as DFQATT and CDR2 as SNEGSKA (reference sequence). The CDR3 region has the DNA TGCAGTGCTAGTGGACAGGGAAATAACTATGGCTACACCTTC. Translated: CSASGQGNNYGYTF.

This clonotype occurred a few times. This chain connects TRBV4-1 to TRBJ2-2; TRBD2 might be the D (6 bases). Germline CDR1 and CDR2: MGHRA and YSYEKL. The V end lost 3 bases, the J end lost 0 bases, and 14 bases lay between the germline ends. The CDR3 runs to 17 residues. As DNA, the CDR3 is TGCGCCAGCAGCCATCCCCTGGGGGGTGCGAACACCGGGGAGCTGTTTTTT. Translating gives CASSHPLGGANTGELFF.

The rearrangement uses TRBV20-1 and TRBJ2-2; D is uncertain. Germline V gene sequence: CDR1 DFQATT, CDR2 SNEGSKA (reference sequence). V was clipped by 3 bases and J by 7 bases, with 12 bases between them. CDR3 length equals 13 residues. The CDR3 sequence: CSASVGLLGELFF. CDR3 nucleotides: TGCAGTGCTAGTGTAGGGCTTCTCGGGGAGCTGTTTTTT.

The chain joins TRBV27 to TRBJ2-2; 7 bases match TRBD2. J gave up 9 bases and V 10 bases, and 14 bases lay outside the gene matches. The CDR3 loop spans 14 amino acids. CDR1 MNHEY and CDR2 SMNVEV come from the germline V gene (reference sequence). CDR3 protein: CATRGLGGVRELFF. The CDR3 DNA reads TGTGCCACGAGAGGACTAGGAGGGGTCCGGGAGCTGTTTTTT.

The chain employs TRBV13 and TRBJ2-1; 10 positions agree with TRBD1. There are 20 residues in the CDR3. The trim removed 5 bases at V and 4 bases at J, leaving 20 bases unmatched. Germline CDR1 reads PRHDT; CDR2 reads FYEKMQ (reference sequence). The CDR3, as DNA: TGTGCCAGCAGCCTTAGGCCGCGACCGGGACAGGGGAAGGCGTACAATGAGCAGTTCTTC. Its protein is CASSLRPRPGQGKAYNEQFF.

The CDR3 region is CSARAPFGQGFEQYF. In DNA, the CDR3 is TGCAGTGCTAGAGCTCCTTTTGGACAAGGATTCGAGCAGTACTTC. The chain combines TRBV20-1 with TRBJ2-7; TRBD1 might be the D (5 bases). The germline gives CDR1 DFQATT, CDR2 SNEGSKA (reference sequence). V lost 1 base, J lost 6 bases, and 19 bases lay in between. This CDR3 is built from 15 residues.